The 2 T cell receptor beta chains below come from one sample, sequenced in a study of blood T cell repertoires in COVID-19. Some clones are missing from TCRdb's copy, which holds only in-frame ones; the method was immunoSEQ multiplex PCR. Among 300,000 to 400,000 clones listed, about 91% were seen once. The specimen sequenced was peripheral blood. These receptors all stem from a man between 25 and 39 years old with COVID-19, enrolled during active disease.

The gene calls are TRBV18 and TRBJ2-7, with 8 bases lining up with TRBD1. Germline values: CDR1 KGHSH, CDR2 LQKENI. V was clipped by 0 bases and J by 7 bases; unmatched bases: 8. The CDR3 has 15 amino acids. Here the CDR3 reads CASSPPGQGAGEQYF. The CDR3 bases are TGTGCCAGCTCACCACCCGGCCAGGGGGCGGGGGAGCAGTACTTC.

This chain links TRBV27 with TRBJ1-2; D ambiguous. Germline V lookup: CDR1 MNHEY, CDR2 SMNVEV (reference sequence). The V end was cut by 6 bases, the J end by 6 bases, with 20 bases between. The CDR3 has 15 residues. DNA of the CDR3: TGTGCCAGCAGGAGGACTGGCACAGAAACGGATGGCTACACCTTC. Translation: CASRRTGTETDGYTF.